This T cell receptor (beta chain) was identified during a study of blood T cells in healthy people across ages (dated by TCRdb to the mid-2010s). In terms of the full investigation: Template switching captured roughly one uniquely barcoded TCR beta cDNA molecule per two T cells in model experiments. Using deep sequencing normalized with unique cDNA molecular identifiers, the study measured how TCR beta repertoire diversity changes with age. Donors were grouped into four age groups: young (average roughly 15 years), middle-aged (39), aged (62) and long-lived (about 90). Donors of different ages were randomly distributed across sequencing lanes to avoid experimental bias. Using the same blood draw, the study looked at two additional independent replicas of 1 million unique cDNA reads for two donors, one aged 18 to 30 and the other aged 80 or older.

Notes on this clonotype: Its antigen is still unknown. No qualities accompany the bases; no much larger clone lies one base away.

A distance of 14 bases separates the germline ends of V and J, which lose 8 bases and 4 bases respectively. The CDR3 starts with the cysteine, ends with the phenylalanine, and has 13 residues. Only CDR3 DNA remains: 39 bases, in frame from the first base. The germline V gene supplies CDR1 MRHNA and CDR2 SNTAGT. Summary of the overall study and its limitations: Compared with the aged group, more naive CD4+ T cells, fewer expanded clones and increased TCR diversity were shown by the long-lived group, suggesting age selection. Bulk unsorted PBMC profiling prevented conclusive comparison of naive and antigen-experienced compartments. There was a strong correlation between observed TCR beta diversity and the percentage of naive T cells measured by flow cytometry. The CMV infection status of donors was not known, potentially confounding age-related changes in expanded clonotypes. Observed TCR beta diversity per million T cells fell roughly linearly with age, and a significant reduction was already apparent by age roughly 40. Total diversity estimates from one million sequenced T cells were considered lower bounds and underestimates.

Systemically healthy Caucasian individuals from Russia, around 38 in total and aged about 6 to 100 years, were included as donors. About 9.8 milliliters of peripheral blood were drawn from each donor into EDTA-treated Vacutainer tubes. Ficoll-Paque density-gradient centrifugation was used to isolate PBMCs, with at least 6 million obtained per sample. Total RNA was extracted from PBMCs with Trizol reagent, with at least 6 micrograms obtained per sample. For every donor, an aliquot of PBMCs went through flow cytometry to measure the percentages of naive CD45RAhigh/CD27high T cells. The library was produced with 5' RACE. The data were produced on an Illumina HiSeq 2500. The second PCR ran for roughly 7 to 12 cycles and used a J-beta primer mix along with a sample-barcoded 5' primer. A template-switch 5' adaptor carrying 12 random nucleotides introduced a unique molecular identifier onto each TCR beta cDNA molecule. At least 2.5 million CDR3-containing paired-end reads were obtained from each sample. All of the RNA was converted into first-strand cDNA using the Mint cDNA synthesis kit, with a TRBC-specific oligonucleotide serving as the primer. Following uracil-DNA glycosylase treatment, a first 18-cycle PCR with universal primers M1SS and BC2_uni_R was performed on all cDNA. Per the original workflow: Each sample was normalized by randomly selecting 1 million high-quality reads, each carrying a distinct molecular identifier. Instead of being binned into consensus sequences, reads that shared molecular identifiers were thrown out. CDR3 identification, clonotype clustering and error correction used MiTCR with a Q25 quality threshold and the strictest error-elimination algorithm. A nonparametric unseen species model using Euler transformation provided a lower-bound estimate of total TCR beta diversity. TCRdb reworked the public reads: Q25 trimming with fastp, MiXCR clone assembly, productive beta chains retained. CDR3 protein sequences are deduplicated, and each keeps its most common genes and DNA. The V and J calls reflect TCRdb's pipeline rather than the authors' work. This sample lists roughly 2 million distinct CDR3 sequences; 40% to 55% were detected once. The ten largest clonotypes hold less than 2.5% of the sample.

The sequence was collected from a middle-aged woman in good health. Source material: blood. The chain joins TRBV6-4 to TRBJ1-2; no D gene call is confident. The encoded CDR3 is CASLGRRLYGYTF. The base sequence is TGTGCCAGCCTAGGCCGCAGACTCTATGGCTACACCTTC.